This T cell receptor beta chain emerged from a study of a mutant IDH1 vaccine in newly diagnosed glioma. As for the study in general: Initiation of the vaccine course occurred 4-6 weeks after radiotherapy alone, or alongside temozolomide cycles.

This clone has a handful of counts. The antigen remains unidentified. Assay used: immunoSEQ multiplex PCR; TCRdb lists only in-frame clones, some missing. The repertoire holds 50,000 to 60,000 clones, roughly nine tenths seen once, with 2% to 2.5% in the top ten. Regarding the study as a whole: No link was apparently found between pseudoprogression and changes in top peripheral T cell clonotypes.

The time point here: week 11, during vaccination. Every vaccination contained 300 ug of the mutant IDH1 20-mer peptide and was paired with topical imiquimod. The receptor was isolated from a man between 45 and 60 years old with glioma. Source: PBMCs, taken from a glioma patient whose treatment included an IDH1 peptide vaccine.

CDR3 protein: CASSARWGAAYDTQYF. The CDR3, as DNA: TGTGCCAGCAGCGCCAGGTGGGGGGCGGCTTACGATACGCAGTATTTT. The rearrangement links TRBV9 to TRBJ2-3; perhaps D is TRBD1 or TRBD2 (6 bases each). Trimming removed 3 bases from V and 6 bases from J, with 20 bases in between. Germline assignment: CDR1 SGDLS and CDR2 YYNGEE. The CDR3 loop spans 16 amino acids.